This TCR beta chain was captured by sequencing in a study of a mutant IDH1 vaccine in newly diagnosed glioma. Germline lookup yields CDR1 SGHRS and CDR2 YFSETQ. There are 15 residues in the CDR3. The V and J ends lost 4 bases and 2 bases, in that order; junction bases with no gene match: 7. The method was immunoSEQ multiplex PCR; TCRdb's version includes in-frame clones alone and lacks a portion of them. The data show about 34,000 clones, roughly 89% seen once. To note about this clone: Its target is unknown.

Indicated time point: week 47, end of study. A single vaccine dose contained 300 ug of mutant IDH1 20-mer peptide, and topical imiquimod was used with it. The chain is built from TRBV5-1 and TRBJ2-7, with TRBD1 matching 9 bases. The material sequenced was PBMCs, taken from a glioma patient whose treatment included an IDH1 peptide vaccine. The clonotype comes from a woman aged 25-40 years with glioma. CDR3 region: CASSPDRGGAYEQYF. DNA for the CDR3: TGCGCCAGCAGCCCAGACAGGGGGGGCGCCTACGAGCAGTACTTC.